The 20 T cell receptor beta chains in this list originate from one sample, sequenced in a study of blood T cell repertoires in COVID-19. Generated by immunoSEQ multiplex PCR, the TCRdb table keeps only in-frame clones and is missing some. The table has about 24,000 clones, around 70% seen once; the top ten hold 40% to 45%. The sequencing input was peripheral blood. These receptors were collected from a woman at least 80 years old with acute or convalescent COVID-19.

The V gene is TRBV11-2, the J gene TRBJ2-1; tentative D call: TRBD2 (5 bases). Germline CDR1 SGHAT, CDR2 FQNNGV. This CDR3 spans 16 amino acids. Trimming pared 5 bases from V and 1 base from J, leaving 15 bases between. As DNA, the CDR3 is TGTGCCAGCAGCCCCATGGACTGGGCATCCTACAATGAGCAGTTCTTC. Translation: CASSPMDWASYNEQFF.

CDR3 sequence reads: CASSSGGQETQYF. The CDR3 DNA follows: TGTGCCAGCAGCTCAGGGGGCCAAGAGACCCAGTACTTC. This chain links TRBV12-3 or TRBV12-4 with TRBJ2-5; 7 positions match TRBD1. The CDR3 extends over 13 amino acids. The junction had 2 bases not matched to a gene; V was cut back by 6 bases and J by 1 base.

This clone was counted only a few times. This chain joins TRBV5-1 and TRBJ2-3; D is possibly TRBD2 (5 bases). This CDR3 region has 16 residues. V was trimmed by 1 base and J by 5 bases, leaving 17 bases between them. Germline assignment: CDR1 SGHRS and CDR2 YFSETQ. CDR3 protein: CASSLSGPFAGDTQYF. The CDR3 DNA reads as TGCGCCAGCAGCTTGTCGGGCCCGTTTGCGGGAGATACGCAGTATTTT.

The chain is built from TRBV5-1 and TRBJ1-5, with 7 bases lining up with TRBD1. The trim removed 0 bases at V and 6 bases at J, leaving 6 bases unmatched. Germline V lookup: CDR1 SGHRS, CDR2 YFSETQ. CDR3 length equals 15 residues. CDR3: CASSLEGAQGQPQHF. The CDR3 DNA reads TGCGCCAGCAGCTTGGAGGGGGCGCAGGGTCAGCCCCAGCATTTT.

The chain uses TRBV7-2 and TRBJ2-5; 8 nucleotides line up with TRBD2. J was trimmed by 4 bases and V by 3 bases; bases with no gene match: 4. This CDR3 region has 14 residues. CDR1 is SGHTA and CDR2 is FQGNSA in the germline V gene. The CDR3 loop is CASSFSGSGETQYF. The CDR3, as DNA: TGTGCCAGCAGCTTCAGCGGGAGCGGAGAGACCCAGTACTTC.

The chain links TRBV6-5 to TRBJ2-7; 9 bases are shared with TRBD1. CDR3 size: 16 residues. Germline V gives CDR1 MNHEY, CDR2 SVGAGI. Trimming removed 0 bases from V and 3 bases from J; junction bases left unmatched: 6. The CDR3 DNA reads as TGTGCCAGCAGTTACTCGCGGACAGGGGATAGCTACGAGCAGTACTTC. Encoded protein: CASSYSRTGDSYEQYF.

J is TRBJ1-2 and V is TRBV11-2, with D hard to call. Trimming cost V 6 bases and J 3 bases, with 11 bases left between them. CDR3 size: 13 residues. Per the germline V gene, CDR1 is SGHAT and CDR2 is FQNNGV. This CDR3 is CASSRGHDYGYTF. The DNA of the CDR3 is TGTGCCAGCAGTCGCGGGCACGACTATGGCTACACCTTC.

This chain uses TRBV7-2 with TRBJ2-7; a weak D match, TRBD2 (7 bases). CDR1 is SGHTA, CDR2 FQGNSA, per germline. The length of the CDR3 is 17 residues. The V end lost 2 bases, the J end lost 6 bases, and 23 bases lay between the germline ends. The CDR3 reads CASSLTLIRGATGEQYF. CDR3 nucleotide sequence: TGTGCCAGCAGCTTAACCCTTATTCGGGGGGCCACTGGCGAGCAGTACTTC.

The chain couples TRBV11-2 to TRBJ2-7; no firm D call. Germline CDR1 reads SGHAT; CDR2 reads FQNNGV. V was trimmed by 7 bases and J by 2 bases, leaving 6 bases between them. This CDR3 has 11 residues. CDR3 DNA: TGTGCCAGCACCGCAGCCTACGAGCAGTACTTC. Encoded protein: CASTAAYEQYF.

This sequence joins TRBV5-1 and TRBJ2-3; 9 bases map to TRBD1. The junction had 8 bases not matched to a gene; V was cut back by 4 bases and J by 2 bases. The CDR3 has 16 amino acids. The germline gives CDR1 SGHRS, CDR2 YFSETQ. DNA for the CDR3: TGCGCCAGCAGCGTAGACCGGGACAGGGTCACAGATACGCAGTATTTT. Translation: CASSVDRDRVTDTQYF.

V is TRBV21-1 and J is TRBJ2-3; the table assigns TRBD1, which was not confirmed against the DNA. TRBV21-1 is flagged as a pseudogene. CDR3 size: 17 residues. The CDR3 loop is CASSKGTGGSNEDTQYF. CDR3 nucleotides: TGTGCCAGCAGCAAGGGGACAGGGGGCAGCAATGAAGATACGCAGTATTTT.

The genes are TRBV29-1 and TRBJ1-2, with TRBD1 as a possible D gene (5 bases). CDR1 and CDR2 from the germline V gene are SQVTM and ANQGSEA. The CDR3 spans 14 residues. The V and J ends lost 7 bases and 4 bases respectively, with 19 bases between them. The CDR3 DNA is TGCAGCGCCGACACTCAGGGTCTAGGCTATGGCTACACCTTC. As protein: CSADTQGLGYGYTF.

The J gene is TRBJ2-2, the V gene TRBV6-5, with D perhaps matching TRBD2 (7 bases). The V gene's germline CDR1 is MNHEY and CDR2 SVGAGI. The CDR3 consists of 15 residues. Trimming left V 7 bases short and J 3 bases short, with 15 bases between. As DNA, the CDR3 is TGTGCCAGCAAGGGAGTAGGGGGGGACACCGGGGAGCTGTTTTTT. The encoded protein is CASKGVGGDTGELFF.

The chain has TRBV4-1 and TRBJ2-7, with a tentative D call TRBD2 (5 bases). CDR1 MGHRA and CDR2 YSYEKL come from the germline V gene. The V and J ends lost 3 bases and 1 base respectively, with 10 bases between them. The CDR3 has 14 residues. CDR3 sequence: CASSHGAESYEQYF. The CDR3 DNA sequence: TGCGCCAGCAGCCACGGAGCGGAGTCCTACGAGCAGTACTTC.

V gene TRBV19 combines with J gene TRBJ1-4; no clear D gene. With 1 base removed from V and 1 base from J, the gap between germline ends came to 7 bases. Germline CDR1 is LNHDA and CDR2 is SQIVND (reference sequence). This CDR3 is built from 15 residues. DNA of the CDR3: TGTGCCAGTAGTATAGGCCGGGGAACTAATGAAAAACTGTTTTTT. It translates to CASSIGRGTNEKLFF.

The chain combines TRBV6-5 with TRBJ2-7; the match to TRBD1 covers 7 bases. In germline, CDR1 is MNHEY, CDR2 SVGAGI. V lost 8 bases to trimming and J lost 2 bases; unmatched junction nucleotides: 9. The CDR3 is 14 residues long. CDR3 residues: CASSLRQGPYEQYF. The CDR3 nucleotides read TGTGCCAGCTCCCTACGACAGGGCCCCTACGAGCAGTACTTC.

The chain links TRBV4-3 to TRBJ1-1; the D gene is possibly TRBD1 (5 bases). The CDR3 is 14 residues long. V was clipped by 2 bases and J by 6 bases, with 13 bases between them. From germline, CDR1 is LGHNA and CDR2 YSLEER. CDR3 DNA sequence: TGCGCCAGCAGCCAAATGGGTTCAGGGTCTGAAGCTTTCTTT. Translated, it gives CASSQMGSGSEAFF.

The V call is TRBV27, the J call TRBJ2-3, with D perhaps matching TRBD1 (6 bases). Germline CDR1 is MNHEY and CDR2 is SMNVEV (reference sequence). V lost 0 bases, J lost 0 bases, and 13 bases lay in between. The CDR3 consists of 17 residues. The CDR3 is CASSLSWIQGSTDTQYF. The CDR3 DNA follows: TGTGCCAGCAGTTTATCGTGGATACAGGGTAGCACAGATACGCAGTATTTT.

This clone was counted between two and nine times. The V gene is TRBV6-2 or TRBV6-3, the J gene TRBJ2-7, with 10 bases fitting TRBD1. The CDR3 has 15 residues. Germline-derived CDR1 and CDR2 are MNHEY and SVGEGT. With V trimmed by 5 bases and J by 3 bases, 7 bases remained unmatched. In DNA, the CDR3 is TGTGCCAGCAGTGACCCCGGGACAGGGGTCTACGAGCAGTACTTC. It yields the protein CASSDPGTGVYEQYF.

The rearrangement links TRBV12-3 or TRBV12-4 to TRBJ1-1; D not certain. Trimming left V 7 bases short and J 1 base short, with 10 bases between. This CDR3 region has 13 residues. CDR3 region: CASTDFKNTEAFF. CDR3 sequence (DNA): TGTGCCAGCACCGACTTCAAGAACACTGAAGCTTTCTTT.